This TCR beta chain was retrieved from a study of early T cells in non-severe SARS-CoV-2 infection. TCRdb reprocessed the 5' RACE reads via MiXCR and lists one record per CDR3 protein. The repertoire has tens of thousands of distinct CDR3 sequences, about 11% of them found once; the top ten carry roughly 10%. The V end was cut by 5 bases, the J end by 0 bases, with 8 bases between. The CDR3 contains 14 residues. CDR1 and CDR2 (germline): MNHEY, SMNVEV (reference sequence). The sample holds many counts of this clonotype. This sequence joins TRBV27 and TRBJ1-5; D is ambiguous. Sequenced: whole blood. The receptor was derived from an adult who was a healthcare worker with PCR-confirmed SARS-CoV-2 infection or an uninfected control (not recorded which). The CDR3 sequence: CASSDYTSNQPQHF. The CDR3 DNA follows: TGTGCCAGCAGTGATTATACTAGCAATCAGCCCCAGCATTTT.